One T cell receptor (beta chain) is described in this entry. The V and J ends lost 3 bases and 4 bases respectively, with 9 bases between them. This CDR3 region has 14 residues. Germline lookup yields CDR1 MNHEY and CDR2 SVGAGI. This entry comes from a study of blood T cell repertoires in COVID-19. The repertoire was sequenced with immunoSEQ multiplex PCR; TCRdb's copy has only in-frame clones and lacks some. Of roughly 260,000 clones in the sample, approximately 83% were seen once. The specimen was PBMCs or T cells enriched from blood (not recorded which). This TCR came from a woman aged 45-60 years who had recovered from COVID-19. J is TRBJ1-4 and V is TRBV6-5; D might be TRBD1 (5 bases). DNA for the CDR3: TGTGCCAGCAGTTATAGACAGTATAATGAAAAACTGTTTTTT. As protein: CASSYRQYNEKLFF.